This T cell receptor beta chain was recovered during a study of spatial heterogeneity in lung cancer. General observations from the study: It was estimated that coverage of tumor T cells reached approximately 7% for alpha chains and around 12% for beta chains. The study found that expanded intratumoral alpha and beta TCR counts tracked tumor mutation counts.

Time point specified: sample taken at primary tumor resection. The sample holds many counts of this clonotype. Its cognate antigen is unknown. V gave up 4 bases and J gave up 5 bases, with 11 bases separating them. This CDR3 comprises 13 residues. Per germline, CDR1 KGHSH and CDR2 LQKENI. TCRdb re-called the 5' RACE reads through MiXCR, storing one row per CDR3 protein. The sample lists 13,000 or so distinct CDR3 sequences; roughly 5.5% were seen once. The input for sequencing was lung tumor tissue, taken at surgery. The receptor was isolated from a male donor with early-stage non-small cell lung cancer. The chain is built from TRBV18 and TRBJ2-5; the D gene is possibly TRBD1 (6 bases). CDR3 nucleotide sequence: TGTGCCAGCTCACAAGGACAGCGGGAGACCCAGTACTTC. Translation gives CASSQGQRETQYF.